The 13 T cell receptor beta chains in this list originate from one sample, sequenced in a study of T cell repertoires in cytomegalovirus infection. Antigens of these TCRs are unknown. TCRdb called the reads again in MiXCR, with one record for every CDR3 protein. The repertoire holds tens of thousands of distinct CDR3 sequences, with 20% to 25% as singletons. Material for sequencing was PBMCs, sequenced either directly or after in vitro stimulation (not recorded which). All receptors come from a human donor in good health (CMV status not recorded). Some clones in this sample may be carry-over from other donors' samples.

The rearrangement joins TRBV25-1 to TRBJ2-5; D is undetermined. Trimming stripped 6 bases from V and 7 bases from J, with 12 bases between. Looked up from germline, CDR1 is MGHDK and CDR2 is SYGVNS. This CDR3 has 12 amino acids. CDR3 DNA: TGTGCCAGCAGCCCCCCAAGATCGACCCAGTACTTC. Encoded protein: CASSPPRSTQYF.

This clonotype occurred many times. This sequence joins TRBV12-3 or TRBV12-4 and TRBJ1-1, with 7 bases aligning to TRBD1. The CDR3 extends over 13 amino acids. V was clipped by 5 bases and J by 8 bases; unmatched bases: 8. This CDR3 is CASSTNHRGEAFF. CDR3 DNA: TGTGCCAGCAGTACCAACCACAGGGGCGAAGCTTTCTTT.

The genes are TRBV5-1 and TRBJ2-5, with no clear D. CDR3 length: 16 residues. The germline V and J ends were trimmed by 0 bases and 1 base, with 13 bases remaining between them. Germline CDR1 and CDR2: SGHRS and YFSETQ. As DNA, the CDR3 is TGCGCCAGCAGCTTGGCAGGATGGGGTACCCAAGAGACCCAGTACTTC. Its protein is CASSLAGWGTQETQYF.

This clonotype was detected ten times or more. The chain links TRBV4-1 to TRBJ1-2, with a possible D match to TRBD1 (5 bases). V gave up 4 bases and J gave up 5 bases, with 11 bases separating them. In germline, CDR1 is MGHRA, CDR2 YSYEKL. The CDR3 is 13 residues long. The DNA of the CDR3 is TGCGCCAGCAGCCCGGAAGACAGATATGGCTACACCTTC. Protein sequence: CASSPEDRYGYTF.

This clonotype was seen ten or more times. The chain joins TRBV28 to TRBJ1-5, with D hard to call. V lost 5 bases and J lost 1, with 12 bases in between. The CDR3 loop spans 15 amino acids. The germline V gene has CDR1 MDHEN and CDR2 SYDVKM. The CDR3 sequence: CASSGSPRSNQPQHF. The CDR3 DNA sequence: TGTGCCAGCAGTGGGTCCCCCAGAAGCAATCAGCCCCAGCATTTT.

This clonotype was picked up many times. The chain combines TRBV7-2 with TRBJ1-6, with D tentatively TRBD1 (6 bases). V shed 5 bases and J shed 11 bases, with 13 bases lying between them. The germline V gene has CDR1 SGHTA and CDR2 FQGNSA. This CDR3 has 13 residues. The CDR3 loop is CASSPGQRTPLHF. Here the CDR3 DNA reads TGTGCCAGCAGCCCCGGACAGCGGACACCCCTCCACTTT.

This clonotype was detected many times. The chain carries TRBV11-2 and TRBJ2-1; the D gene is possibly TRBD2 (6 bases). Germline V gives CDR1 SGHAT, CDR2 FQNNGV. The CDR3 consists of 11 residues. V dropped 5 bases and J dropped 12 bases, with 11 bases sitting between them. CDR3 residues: CASSRGIGQFF. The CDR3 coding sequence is TGTGCCAGCAGCCGGGGGATTGGGCAGTTCTTC. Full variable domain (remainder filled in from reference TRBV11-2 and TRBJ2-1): EAGVAQSPRYKIIEKRQSVAFWCNPISGHATLYWYQQILGQGPKLLIQFQNNGVVDDSQLPKDRFSAERLKGVDSTLKIQPAKLEDSAVYLCASSRGIGQFFGPGTRLTVL.

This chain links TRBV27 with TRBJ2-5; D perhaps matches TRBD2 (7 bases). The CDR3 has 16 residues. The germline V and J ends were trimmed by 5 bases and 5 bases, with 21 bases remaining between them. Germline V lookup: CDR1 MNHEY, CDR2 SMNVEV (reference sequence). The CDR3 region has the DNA TGTGCCAGCAGTCCGAGAGGGGGGGGAGCGCAGGAGACCCAGTACTTC. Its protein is CASSPRGGGAQETQYF.

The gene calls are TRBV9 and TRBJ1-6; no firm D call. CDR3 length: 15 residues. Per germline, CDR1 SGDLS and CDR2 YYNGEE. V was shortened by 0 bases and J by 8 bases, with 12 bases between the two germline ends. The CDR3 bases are TGTGCCAGCAGCGTAGCCTCGGAACCTTATTCACCCCTCCACTTT. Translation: CASSVASEPYSPLHF.

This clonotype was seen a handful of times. The CDR3 protein is CSARDRPAAYNEQFF. CDR3 DNA: TGCAGTGCTAGAGATCGACCCGCAGCCTACAATGAGCAGTTCTTC. This chain uses TRBV20-1 with TRBJ2-1; D is uncertain. Germline CDR1 is DFQATT and CDR2 is SNEGSKA (reference sequence). The CDR3 runs to 15 residues. Trimming cost V 0 bases and J 2 bases, with 11 bases left between them.

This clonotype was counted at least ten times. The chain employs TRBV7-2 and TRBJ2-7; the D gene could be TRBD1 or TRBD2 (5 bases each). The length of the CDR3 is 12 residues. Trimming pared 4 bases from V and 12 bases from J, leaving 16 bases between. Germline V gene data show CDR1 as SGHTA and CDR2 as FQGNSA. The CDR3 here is CASSSRLGVWYF. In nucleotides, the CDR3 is TGTGCCAGCAGCTCCCGCTTGGGGGTATGGTACTTC.

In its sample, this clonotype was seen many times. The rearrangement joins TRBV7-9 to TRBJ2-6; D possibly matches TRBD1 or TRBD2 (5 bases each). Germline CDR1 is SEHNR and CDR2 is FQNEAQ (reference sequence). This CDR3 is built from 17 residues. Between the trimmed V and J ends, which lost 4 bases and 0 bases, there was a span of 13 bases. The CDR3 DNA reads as TGTGCCAGCAGCTCTGGGACCCCCATCTCTGGGGCCAACGTCCTGACTTTC. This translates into CASSSGTPISGANVLTF.

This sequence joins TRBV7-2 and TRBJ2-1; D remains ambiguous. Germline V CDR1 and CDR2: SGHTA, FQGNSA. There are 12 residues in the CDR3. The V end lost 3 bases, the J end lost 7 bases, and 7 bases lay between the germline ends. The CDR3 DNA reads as TGTGCCAGCAGCTTCAGTGGGAATGAGCAGTTCTTC. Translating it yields CASSFSGNEQFF.